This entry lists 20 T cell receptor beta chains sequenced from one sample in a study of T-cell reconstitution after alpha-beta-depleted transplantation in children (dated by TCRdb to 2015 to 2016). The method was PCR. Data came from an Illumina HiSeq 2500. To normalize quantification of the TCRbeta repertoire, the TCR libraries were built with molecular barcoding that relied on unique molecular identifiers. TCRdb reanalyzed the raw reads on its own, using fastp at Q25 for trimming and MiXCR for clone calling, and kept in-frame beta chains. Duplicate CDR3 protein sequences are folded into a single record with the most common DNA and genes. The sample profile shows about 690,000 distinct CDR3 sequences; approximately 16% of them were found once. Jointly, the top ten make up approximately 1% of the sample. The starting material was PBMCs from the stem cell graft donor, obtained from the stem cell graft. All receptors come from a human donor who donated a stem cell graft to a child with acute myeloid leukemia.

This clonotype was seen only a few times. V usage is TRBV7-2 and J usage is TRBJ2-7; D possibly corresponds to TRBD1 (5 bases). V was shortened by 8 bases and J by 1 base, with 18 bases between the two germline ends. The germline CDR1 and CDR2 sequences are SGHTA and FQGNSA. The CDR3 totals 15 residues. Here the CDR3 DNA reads TGTGCCAGCTTCGTTGACAGCCACGGGTCCTACGAGCAGTACTTC. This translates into CASFVDSHGSYEQYF.

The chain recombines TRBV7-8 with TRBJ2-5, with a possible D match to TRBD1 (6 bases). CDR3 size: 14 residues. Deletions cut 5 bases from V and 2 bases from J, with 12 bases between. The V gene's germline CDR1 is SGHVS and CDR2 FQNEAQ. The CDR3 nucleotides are TGTGCCAGCAGCCCCGACAGGAGTCAAGAGACCCAGTACTTC. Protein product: CASSPDRSQETQYF.

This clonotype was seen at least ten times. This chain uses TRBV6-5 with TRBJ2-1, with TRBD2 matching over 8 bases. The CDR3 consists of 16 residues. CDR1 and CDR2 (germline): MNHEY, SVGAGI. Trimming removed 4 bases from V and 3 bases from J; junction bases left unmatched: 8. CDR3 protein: CASSSLFLAGYNEQFF. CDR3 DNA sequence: TGTGCCAGCAGTTCACTCTTCCTAGCGGGCTACAATGAGCAGTTCTTC.

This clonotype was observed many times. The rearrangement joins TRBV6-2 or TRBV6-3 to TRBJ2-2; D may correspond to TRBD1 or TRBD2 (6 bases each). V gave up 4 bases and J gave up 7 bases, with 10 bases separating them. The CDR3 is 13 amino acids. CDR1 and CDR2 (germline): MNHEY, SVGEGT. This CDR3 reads CASSSRGGGELFF. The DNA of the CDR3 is TGTGCCAGCAGTTCCAGGGGAGGCGGGGAGCTGTTTTTT.

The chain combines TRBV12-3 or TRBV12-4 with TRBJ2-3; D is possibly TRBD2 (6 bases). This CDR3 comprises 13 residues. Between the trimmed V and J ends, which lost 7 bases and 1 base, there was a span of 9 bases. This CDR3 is CASKTGGTDTQYF. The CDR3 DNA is TGTGCCAGCAAAACGGGGGGCACAGATACGCAGTATTTT.

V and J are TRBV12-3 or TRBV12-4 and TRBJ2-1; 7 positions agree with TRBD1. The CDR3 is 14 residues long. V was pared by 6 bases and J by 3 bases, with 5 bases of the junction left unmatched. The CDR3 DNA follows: TGTGCCAGCAGAGGGACAGCCCGCTACAATGAGCAGTTCTTC. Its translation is CASRGTARYNEQFF.

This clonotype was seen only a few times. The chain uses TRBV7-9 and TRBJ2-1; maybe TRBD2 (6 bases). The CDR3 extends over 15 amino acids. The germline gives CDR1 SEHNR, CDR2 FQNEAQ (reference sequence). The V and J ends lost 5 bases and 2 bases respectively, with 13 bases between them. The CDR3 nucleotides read TGTGCCAGCAGCCCCTGGGGACTGGCCTACAATGAGCAGTTCTTC. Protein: CASSPWGLAYNEQFF.

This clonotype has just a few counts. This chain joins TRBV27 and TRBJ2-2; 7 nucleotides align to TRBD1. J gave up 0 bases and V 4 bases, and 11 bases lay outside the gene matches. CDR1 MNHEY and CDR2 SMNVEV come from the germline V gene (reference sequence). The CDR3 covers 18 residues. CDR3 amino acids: CASSSLTQGWPNTGELFF. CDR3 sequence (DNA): TGTGCCAGCAGTTCCCTAACACAGGGGTGGCCGAACACCGGGGAGCTGTTTTTT.

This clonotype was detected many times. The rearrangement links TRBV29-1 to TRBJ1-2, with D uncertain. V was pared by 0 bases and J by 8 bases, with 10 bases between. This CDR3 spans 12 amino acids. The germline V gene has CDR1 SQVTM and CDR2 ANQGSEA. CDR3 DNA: TGCAGCGTTGAAGATCGGGAGGGAGGCTACACCTTC. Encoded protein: CSVEDREGGYTF. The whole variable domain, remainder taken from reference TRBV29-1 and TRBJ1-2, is SAVISQKPSRDICQRGTSLTIQCQVDSQVTMMFWYRQQPGQSLTLIATANQGSEATYESGFVIDKFPISRPNLTFSTLTVSNMSPEDSSIYLCSVEDREGGYTFGSGTRLTVV.

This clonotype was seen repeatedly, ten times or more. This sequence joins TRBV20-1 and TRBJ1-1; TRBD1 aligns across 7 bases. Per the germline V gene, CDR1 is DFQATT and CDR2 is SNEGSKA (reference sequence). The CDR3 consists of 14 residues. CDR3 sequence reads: CSEKDRRPNTEAFF. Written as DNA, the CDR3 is TGCAGCGAAAAGGACAGGCGACCGAACACTGAAGCTTTCTTT.

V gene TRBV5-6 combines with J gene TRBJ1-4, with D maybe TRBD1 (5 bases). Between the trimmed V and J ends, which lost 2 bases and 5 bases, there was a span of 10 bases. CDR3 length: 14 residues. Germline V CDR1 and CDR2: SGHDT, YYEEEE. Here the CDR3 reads CASSFRTRNEKLFF. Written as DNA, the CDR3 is TGTGCCAGCAGCTTCCGGACACGGAATGAAAAACTGTTTTTT.

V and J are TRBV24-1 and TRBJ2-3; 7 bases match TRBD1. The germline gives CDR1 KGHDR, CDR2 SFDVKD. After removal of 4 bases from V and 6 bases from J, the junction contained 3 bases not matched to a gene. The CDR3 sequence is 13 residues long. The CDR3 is CATSDSTGDTQYF. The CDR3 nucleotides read TGTGCCACCAGTGACTCGACAGGGGATACGCAGTATTTT.

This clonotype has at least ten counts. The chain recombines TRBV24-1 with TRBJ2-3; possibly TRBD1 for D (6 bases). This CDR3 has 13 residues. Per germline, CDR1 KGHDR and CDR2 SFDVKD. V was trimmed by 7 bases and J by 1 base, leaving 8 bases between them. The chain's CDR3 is CATRAGGTDTQYF. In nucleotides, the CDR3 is TGTGCCACCAGGGCAGGGGGCACAGATACGCAGTATTTT.

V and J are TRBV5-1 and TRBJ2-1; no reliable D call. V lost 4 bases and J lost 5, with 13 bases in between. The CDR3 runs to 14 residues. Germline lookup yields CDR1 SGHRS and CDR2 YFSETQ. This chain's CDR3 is CASSRLPGNNEQFF. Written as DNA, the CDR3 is TGCGCCAGCAGCCGTTTGCCTGGGAACAATGAGCAGTTCTTC.

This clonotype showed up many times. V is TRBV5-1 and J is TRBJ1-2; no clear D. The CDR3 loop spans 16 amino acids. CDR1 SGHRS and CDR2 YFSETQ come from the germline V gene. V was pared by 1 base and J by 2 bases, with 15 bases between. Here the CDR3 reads CASSLRRASGNYGYTF. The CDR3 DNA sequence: TGCGCCAGCAGCTTGAGAAGGGCCTCGGGGAACTATGGCTACACCTTC. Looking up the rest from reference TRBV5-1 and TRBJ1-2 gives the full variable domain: KAGVTQTPRYLIKTRGQQVTLSCSPISGHRSVSWYQQTPGQGLQFLFEYFSETQRNKGNFPGRFSGRQFSNSRSEMNVSTLELGDSALYLCASSLRRASGNYGYTFGSGTRLTVV.

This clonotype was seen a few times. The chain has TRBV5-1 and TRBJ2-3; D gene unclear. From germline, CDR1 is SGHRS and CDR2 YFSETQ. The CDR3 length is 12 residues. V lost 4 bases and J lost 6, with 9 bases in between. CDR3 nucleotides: TGCGCCAGCAGCCCCCCGGAGGATACGCAGTATTTT. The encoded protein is CASSPPEDTQYF.

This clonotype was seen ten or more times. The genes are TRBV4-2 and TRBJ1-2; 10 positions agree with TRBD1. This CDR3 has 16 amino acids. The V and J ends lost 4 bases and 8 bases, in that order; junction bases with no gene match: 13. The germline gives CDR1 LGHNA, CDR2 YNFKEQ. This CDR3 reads CASSLPGQGLEGGYTF. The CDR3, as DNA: TGTGCCAGCAGCCTCCCGGGACAGGGGTTGGAAGGGGGCTACACCTTC.

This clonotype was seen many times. CDR3 region: CASSEGTFWNQPQHF. CDR3 coding DNA: TGTGCCAGCAGTGAGGGGACTTTTTGGAATCAGCCCCAGCATTTT. The chain has TRBV6-1 and TRBJ1-5; D possibly corresponds to TRBD1 (5 bases). Germline CDR1 is MNHNS and CDR2 is SASEGT. Trimming removed 3 bases at V and 4 bases at J, with 13 bases between. The CDR3 is made up of 15 amino acids.

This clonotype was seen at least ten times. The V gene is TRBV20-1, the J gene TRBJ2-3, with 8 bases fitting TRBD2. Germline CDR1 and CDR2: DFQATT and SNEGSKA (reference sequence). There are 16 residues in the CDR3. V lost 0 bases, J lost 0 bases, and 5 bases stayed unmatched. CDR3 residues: CSARDARGGSTDTQYF. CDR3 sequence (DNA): TGCAGTGCTAGAGATGCGCGCGGGGGGAGCACAGATACGCAGTATTTT.

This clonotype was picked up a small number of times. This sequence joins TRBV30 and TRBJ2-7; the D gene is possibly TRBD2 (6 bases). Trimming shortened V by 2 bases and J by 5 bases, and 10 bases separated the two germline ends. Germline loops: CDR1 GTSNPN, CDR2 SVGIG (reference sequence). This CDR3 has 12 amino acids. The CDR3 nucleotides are TGTGCCTGGAGTCTAGGAGGGGACGAGCAGTACTTC. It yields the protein CAWSLGGDEQYF.